This T cell receptor beta chain was sequenced during a study of T cell responses to AZD1222 COVID-19 vaccine (dated by TCRdb to the early 2020s). Study-level background: Because spike-specific TCR depth and breadth did not differ between the two schedules, AZD1222 recipients who got a second dose at roughly 4 weeks were pooled with those who got a second dose at roughly 12 weeks. TCR sequencing was performed for roughly 250 trial participants, of whom roughly 200 were given two doses of AZD1222 and around 26 were given two doses of MenACWY control vaccine. Trial participants were enrolled by age into subgroups of 18-55, 56-69 and 70-plus years, and roughly 150, 30 and 60 TCR-sequenced participants, respectively, were included in these subgroups. Overall study outcomes, separate from this receptor: CD4 TCRs associated with the vaccine covered the entire spike protein, and the dominant responses were in regions 160-218 and 743-854. Conclusions about previously exposed vaccinees are limited because only a handful of AZD1222 recipients were SARS-CoV-2 seropositive at baseline. Participants were mostly white British, with more females than males. The authors suggested clonal diversity may have been underestimated. The 56-69-year group was small, and its depth increase did not reach significance, likely because of low power. Because no day 14 peak-response samples were available, repertoires were characterized only after the peak T cell response. Epitopes outside the regions mutated in the B.1.351 and B.1.1.7 variants were reportedly recognized by nearly half of the unique spike-specific TCRs. A significant rise in spike-specific TCR breadth and depth was observed after two AZD1222 doses relative to day 0 and relative to MenACWY recipients.

The CDR3 regions of human TCRbeta chains were analyzed by immunosequencing. On the authors' methods: Repertoire TCRs were matched against a reference library of SARS-CoV-2-specific TCRs generated with the MIRA antigen-specificity platform. Breadth was defined as the fraction of unique TCRs that were SARS-CoV-2-associated, and depth was defined as the fraction of total T cells that were SARS-CoV-2-associated. Each spike-specific TCR was assigned to its reactive spike region and to a CD4 or CD8 class using the MIRA data. Log10-transformed breadth and depth values were compared by one-way ANOVA with Sidak's multiple comparisons tests. In its TCRdb copy, this immuneACCESS table keeps in-frame sequences only and misses some clones. Where compared with another copy, unresolved V genes explain less than half of these, and the others have no known cause. V, J and clone size reflect that table, while D and trimming were determined from the DNA. Present in this sample are fewer than 110,000 clones, 90% to 95% of which were seen just once. The ten largest account for over 40% of the sample.

The CDR3 has 14 amino acids, counting the end cysteine and phenylalanine. The read is trimmed to its CDR3 DNA, 42 bases read in frame from base 1. CDR1 and CDR2 are read off the germline V gene (reference sequence) as PRHDT and FYEKMQ. Trimming removed 5 bases from V and 1 base from J; the gene matches leave 5 bases unexplained. This clone was detected once. The antigen it recognizes is unknown. Nothing much larger sits one base from this clone, and base qualities are not available. The meaning of the sample's time point label: baseline before first vaccination. Samples from vaccinated people were obtained from the UK trials COV001 and COV002, which included a single-blind randomized controlled phase 2/3 trial of AZD1222 (ChAdOx1 nCoV-19) in healthy adults. For TCRbeta chain sequencing, PBMC samples from trial participants were taken at day 0 and at day 28 after the second dose.

This specimen consisted of peripheral blood, obtained on day 0 of AZD1222 vaccination. The sequence links TRBV13 to TRBJ2-7; 7 junctional bases match TRBD2. The source of this sequence is an adult in good health. The CDR3 in this case is CASSPGLESYEQYF. The base sequence is TGTGCCAGCAGCCCCGGACTAGAATCCTACGAGCAGTACTTC.